This is a list of T cell receptor beta chains from one sample in a study of blood T cell repertoires in COVID-19. Only in-frame clones appear in the TCRdb table, and some are missing; sequencing was by immunoSEQ multiplex PCR. In the table there are over 150,000 clones, over 70% of which are singletons. Material: peripheral blood. These receptors all stem from a middle-aged woman with COVID-19, enrolled during active disease. Each CDR3 is given with its conserved first and last residue. Each record gives: J gene, clone size, D gene, V gene, CDR3 DNA, CDR3 protein. The D gene is left open where the match is weak. Only part of the rows carry a size: once, few, many, or a class if the clone is expanded.

j_gene: TRBJ2-1; abundance: -; d_gene: -; v_gene: TRBV7-8; CDR3nt: TGTGCCAGCAGCTTAGCGCGCCTGTACAATGAGCAGTTCTTC; CDR3aa: CASSLARLYNEQFF
j_gene: TRBJ2-3; abundance: -; d_gene: -; v_gene: TRBV6-5; CDR3nt: TGTGCCAGCAGTTCACAGGGGAGGTCTAGCACAGATACGCAGTATTTT; CDR3aa: CASSSQGRSSTDTQYF
j_gene: TRBJ1-3; abundance: -; d_gene: -; v_gene: TRBV11-2; CDR3nt: TGTGCCAGCAGCTTAGAGGGGAGGGTCTCTGGAAACACCATATATTTT; CDR3aa: CASSLEGRVSGNTIYF
j_gene: TRBJ2-2; abundance: -; d_gene: TRBD2; v_gene: TRBV7-8; CDR3nt: TGTGCCAGCAGTCATACTTTAGCGGGAGCGAACACCGGGGAGCTGTTTTTT; CDR3aa: CASSHTLAGANTGELFF
j_gene: TRBJ1-4; abundance: -; d_gene: TRBD1; v_gene: TRBV5-1; CDR3nt: TGCGCCAGCAGCTTCCGAGACAGGGGAACCGTCCGCGATGAAAAACTGTTTTTT; CDR3aa: CASSFRDRGTVRDEKLFF
j_gene: TRBJ2-3; abundance: -; d_gene: TRBD1; v_gene: TRBV6-4; CDR3nt: TGTGCCAGCAGTGACTCCAACAGGGGGGCACATACGCAGTATTTT; CDR3aa: CASSDSNRGAHTQYF
j_gene: TRBJ2-3; abundance: -; d_gene: TRBD1; v_gene: TRBV4-2; CDR3nt: TGTGCCAGCAGCCGAGGGACAGGGGAGGTGGATACGCAGTATTTT; CDR3aa: CASSRGTGEVDTQYF
j_gene: TRBJ2-1; abundance: -; d_gene: TRBD2; v_gene: TRBV10-1; CDR3nt: TGCGCCAGCGAGGCTAGCGGAAGGGATGAGCAGTTCTTC; CDR3aa: CASEASGRDEQFF
j_gene: TRBJ2-3; abundance: -; d_gene: TRBD2; v_gene: TRBV24-1; CDR3nt: TGTGCCACCAGTGATTTCTCCGGGACTAGCGGGAGGGGGCCCCGCACAGATACGCAGTATTTT; CDR3aa: CATSDFSGTSGRGPRTDTQYF
j_gene: TRBJ1-2; abundance: -; d_gene: -; v_gene: TRBV15; CDR3nt: TGTGCCACCAGCAGAGTTGCGGGAAGCCTTGGCTATGGCTACACCTTC; CDR3aa: CATSRVAGSLGYGYTF
j_gene: TRBJ1-4; abundance: once; d_gene: -; v_gene: TRBV28; CDR3nt: TGTGCCAGCAGTTTCACAGGGTCGGGGGAAAAACTGTTTTTT; CDR3aa: CASSFTGSGEKLFF
j_gene: TRBJ1-5; abundance: -; d_gene: -; v_gene: TRBV3-1/TRBV3-2; CDR3nt: TGTGCCAGCAGCCCCCCTCCTCTTTGGCATCATCAGCCCCAGCATTTT; CDR3aa: CASSPPPLWHHQPQHF
j_gene: TRBJ2-7; abundance: -; d_gene: -; v_gene: TRBV3-1/TRBV3-2; CDR3nt: TGTGCCAGCAGCCAAGGGAGCGCCTACGAGCAGTACTTC; CDR3aa: CASSQGSAYEQYF
j_gene: TRBJ1-2; abundance: -; d_gene: -; v_gene: TRBV10-2; CDR3nt: TGCGCCAGCAGACCAACGACAGGCCATGGCTACACCTTC; CDR3aa: CASRPTTGHGYTF
j_gene: TRBJ1-2; abundance: once; d_gene: -; v_gene: TRBV5-8; CDR3nt: TGTGCCAGCAGCTTGCCACAGGCTAACTATGGCTACACCTTC; CDR3aa: CASSLPQANYGYTF
j_gene: TRBJ2-3; abundance: -; d_gene: TRBD2; v_gene: TRBV6-6; CDR3nt: TGTGCCAGCGGAATCCCGGGACTAGCGGGCACAGATACGCAGTATTTT; CDR3aa: CASGIPGLAGTDTQYF
j_gene: TRBJ2-7; abundance: few; d_gene: TRBD1; v_gene: TRBV9; CDR3nt: TGTGCCAGCAGCGCGCCCGGGACAGGATTATCGAAGCAGTACTTC; CDR3aa: CASSAPGTGLSKQYF
j_gene: TRBJ1-1; abundance: -; d_gene: -; v_gene: TRBV27; CDR3nt: TGTGCCAGCAAAACAGAGGGGAGGATGAACACTGAAGCTTTCTTT; CDR3aa: CASKTEGRMNTEAFF
j_gene: TRBJ1-3; abundance: -; d_gene: TRBD1; v_gene: TRBV5-1; CDR3nt: TGCGCCAGCAGCTTCTCTCCGACAGGGACGGATGGAAACACCATATATTTT; CDR3aa: CASSFSPTGTDGNTIYF
j_gene: TRBJ2-1; abundance: -; d_gene: -; v_gene: TRBV7-2; CDR3nt: TGTGCCAGCCAAAGGAGCAGATCAAACAATGAGCAGTTCTTC; CDR3aa: CASQRSRSNNEQFF
j_gene: TRBJ1-1; abundance: -; d_gene: -; v_gene: TRBV6-1; CDR3nt: TGTGCCAGCAGTTTTGACTCGGTAGAAGCTTTCTTT; CDR3aa: CASSFDSVEAFF
j_gene: TRBJ2-2; abundance: -; d_gene: -; v_gene: TRBV29-1; CDR3nt: TGCAGCGTTGTTCGACAGTCGAACACCGGGGAGCTGTTTTTT; CDR3aa: CSVVRQSNTGELFF
j_gene: TRBJ1-6; abundance: once; d_gene: -; v_gene: TRBV25-1; CDR3nt: TGTGCCAGCAGTCCGAGAGATAATTCACCCCTCCACTTT; CDR3aa: CASSPRDNSPLHF
j_gene: TRBJ1-2; abundance: -; d_gene: TRBD1; v_gene: TRBV5-1; CDR3nt: TGCGCCAGCAGCTTGACAGGGGGTAGCTACACCTTC; CDR3aa: CASSLTGGSYTF
j_gene: TRBJ2-3; abundance: -; d_gene: -; v_gene: TRBV10-1; CDR3nt: TGCGCCAGCAGCCTAGGGGGTAAGAGGCAGTATTTT; CDR3aa: CASSLGGKRQYF
j_gene: TRBJ1-1; abundance: -; d_gene: -; v_gene: TRBV7-9; CDR3nt: TGTGCCAGCAGCTCAGGGTTCTCAGCTGAAGCTTTCTTT; CDR3aa: CASSSGFSAEAFF
j_gene: TRBJ1-3; abundance: -; d_gene: -; v_gene: TRBV19; CDR3nt: TGTGCCAGCCTGTTACCGAGCTCTGGAAACACCATATATTTT; CDR3aa: CASLLPSSGNTIYF
j_gene: TRBJ1-2; abundance: -; d_gene: TRBD1; v_gene: TRBV27; CDR3nt: TGTGCCAGCAGTTGGACAGGAGAAAACTATGGCTACACCTTC; CDR3aa: CASSWTGENYGYTF
j_gene: TRBJ1-1; abundance: -; d_gene: TRBD1; v_gene: TRBV19; CDR3nt: TGTGCCAGTAACAGGGGGTGGGGGAACACTGAAGCTTTCTTT; CDR3aa: CASNRGWGNTEAFF
j_gene: TRBJ1-1; abundance: -; d_gene: TRBD1; v_gene: TRBV7-8; CDR3nt: TGTGCCAGCAGCTCTCAGGGGGCGACGAACACTGAAGCTTTCTTT; CDR3aa: CASSSQGATNTEAFF
j_gene: TRBJ2-7; abundance: -; d_gene: -; v_gene: TRBV10-3; CDR3nt: TGTGCCATCAGTGACGCCCGTAAACAGGGCGACGAGCAGTACTTC; CDR3aa: CAISDARKQGDEQYF
j_gene: TRBJ1-1; abundance: once; d_gene: TRBD1; v_gene: TRBV10-3; CDR3nt: TGTGCCATCAGTGAGTCGATTTTGGACAGGGAGTCGAACACTGAAGCTTTCTTT; CDR3aa: CAISESILDRESNTEAFF
j_gene: TRBJ2-1; abundance: few; d_gene: TRBD2; v_gene: TRBV6-5; CDR3nt: TGTGCCAGTTTAGCGGGGGGGAATGAGCAGTTCTTC; CDR3aa: CASLAGGNEQFF
j_gene: TRBJ1-5; abundance: -; d_gene: -; v_gene: TRBV25-1; CDR3nt: TGTGCCAGCAGTGAATATCGACAGTGTAATCAGCCCCAGCATTTT; CDR3aa: CASSEYRQCNQPQHF
j_gene: TRBJ2-5; abundance: -; d_gene: TRBD2; v_gene: TRBV7-9; CDR3nt: TGTGCCAGCACATCGAGGACTAGCGGGAGTATAGAGACCCAGTACTTC; CDR3aa: CASTSRTSGSIETQYF
j_gene: TRBJ1-5; abundance: -; d_gene: TRBD1; v_gene: TRBV19; CDR3nt: TGTGCCAGTAGTGAAGTCACAGGGGGCGGCAATCAGCCCCAGCATTTT; CDR3aa: CASSEVTGGGNQPQHF